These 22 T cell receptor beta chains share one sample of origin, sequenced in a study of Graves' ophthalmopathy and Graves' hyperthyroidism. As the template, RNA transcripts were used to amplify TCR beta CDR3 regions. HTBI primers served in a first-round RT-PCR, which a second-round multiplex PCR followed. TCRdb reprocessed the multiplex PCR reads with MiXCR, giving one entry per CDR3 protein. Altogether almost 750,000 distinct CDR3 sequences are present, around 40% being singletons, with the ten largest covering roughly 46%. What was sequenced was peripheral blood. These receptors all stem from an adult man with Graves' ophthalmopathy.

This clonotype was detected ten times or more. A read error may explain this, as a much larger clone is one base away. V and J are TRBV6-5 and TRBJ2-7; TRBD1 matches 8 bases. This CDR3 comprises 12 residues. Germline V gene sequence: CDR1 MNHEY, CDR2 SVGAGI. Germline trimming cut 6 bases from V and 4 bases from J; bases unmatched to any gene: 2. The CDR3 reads CASSRTGYEQYF. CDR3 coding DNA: TGTGCCAGCAGCCGGACAGGGTACGAGCAGTACTTC.

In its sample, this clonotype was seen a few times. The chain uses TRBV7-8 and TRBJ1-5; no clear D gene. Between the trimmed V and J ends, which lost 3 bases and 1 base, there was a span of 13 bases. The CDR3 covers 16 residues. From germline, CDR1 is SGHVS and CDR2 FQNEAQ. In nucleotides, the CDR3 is TGTGCCAGCAGCTTTGTCTCCGGCAGCAGCAATCAGCCCCAGCATTTT. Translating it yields CASSFVSGSSNQPQHF.

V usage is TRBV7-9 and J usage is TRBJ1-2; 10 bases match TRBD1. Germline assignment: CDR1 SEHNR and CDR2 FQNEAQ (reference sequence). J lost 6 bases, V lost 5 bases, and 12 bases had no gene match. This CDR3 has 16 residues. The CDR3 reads CASSRRRDRGGDGYTF. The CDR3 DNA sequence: TGTGCCAGCAGCCGAAGAAGGGACAGGGGAGGGGATGGCTACACCTTC.

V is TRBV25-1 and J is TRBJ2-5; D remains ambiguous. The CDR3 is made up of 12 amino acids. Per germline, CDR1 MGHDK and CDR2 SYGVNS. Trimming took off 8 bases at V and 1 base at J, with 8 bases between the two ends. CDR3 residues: CASLRPQETQYF. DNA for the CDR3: TGTGCCAGCTTACGACCCCAAGAGACCCAGTACTTC.

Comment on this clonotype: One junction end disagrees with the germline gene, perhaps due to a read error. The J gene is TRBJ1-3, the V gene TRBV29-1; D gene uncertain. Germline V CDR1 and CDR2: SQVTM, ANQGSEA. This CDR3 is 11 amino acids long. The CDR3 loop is CGVASGNTIYF. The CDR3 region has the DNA TGCGGCGTCGCCTCTGGAAACACCATATATTTT.

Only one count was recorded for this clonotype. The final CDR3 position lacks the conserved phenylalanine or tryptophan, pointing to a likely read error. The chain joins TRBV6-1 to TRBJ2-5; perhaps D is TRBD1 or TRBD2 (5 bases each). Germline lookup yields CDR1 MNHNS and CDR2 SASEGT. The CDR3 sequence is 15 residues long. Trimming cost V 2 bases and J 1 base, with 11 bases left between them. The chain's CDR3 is CASSEQPGAQETQYV. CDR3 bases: TGTGCCAGCAGTGAACAACCCGGGGCCCAAGAGACCCAGTACGTC.

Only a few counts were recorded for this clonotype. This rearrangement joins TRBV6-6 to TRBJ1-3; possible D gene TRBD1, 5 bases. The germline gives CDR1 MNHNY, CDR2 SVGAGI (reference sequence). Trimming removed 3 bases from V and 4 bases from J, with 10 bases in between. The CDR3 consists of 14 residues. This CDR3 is CASSYLDIGNTIYF. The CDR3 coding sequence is TGTGCCAGCAGTTATTTGGACATAGGAAACACCATATATTTT.

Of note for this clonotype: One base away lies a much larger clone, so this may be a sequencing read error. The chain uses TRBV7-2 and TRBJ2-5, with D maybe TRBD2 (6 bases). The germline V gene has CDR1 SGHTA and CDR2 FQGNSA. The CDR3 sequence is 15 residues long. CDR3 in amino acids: CVSSLNGAGRETQYF. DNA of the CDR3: TGTGTCAGCAGCTTAAACGGGGCGGGACGGGAGACCCAGTACTTC.

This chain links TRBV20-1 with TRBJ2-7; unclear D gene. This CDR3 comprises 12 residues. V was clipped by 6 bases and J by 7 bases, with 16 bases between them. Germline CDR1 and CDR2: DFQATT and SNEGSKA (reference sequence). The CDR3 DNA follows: TGCAGTGCGGCAGGATCCCTAAGGGAGCAGTACTTC. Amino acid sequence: CSAAGSLREQYF.

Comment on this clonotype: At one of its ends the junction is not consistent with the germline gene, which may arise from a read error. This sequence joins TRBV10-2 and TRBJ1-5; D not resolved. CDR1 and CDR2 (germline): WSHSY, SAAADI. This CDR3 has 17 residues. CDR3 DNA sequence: TGTGCCAGCAAGCCTTATGCGACGGACTATAGCAATCAGCCCCAGCATTTT. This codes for CASKPYATDYSNQPQHF.

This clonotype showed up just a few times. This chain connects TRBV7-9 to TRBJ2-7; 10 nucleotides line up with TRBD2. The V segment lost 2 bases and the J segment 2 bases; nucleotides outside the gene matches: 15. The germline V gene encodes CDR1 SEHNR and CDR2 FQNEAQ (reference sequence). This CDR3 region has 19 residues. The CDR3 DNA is TGTGCCAGCAGCTTAACGGCACTAGCGGGACCGTCCAGAACCTACGAGCAGTACTTC. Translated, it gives CASSLTALAGPSRTYEQYF. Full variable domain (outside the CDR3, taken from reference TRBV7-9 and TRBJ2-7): DTGVSQNPRHKITKRGQNVTFRCDPISEHNRLYWYRQTLGQGPEFLTYFQNEAQLEKSRLLSDRFSAERPKGSFSTLEIQRTEQGDSAMYLCASSLTALAGPSRTYEQYFGPGTRLTVT.

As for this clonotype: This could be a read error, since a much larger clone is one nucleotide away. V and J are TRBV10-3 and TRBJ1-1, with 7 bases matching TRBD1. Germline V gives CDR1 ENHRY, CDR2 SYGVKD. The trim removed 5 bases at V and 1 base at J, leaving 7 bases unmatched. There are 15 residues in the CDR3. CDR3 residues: CAISPRQGRNTEAFF. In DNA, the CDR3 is TGTGCCATCAGTCCTAGACAGGGACGGAACACTGAAGCTTTCTTT.

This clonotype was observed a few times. In DNA, the CDR3 is TGCGCCAGCAGCCAAGGTGGGACTAGCGAAGAGACCCAGTACTTC. This translates into CASSQGGTSEETQYF. The chain couples TRBV4-1 to TRBJ2-5; 10 nucleotides match TRBD2. The V gene end was trimmed by 1 base and the J gene end by 3 bases; junction bases not matched to a gene: 2. Germline CDR1 and CDR2: MGHRA and YSYEKL. This CDR3 contains 15 residues.

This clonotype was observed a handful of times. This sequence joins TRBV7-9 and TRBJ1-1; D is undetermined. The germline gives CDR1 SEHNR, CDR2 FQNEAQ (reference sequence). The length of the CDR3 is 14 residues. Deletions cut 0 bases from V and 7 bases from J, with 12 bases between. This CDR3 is CASSLALGYVEAFF. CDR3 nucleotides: TGTGCCAGCAGCTTAGCGCTGGGTTATGTTGAAGCTTTCTTT.

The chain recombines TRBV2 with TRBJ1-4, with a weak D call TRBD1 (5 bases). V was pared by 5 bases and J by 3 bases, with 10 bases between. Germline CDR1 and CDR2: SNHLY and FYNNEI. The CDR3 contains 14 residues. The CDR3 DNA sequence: TGTGCCAGCAGTAGAGACAGATCTAATGAAAAACTGTTTTTT. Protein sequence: CASSRDRSNEKLFF.

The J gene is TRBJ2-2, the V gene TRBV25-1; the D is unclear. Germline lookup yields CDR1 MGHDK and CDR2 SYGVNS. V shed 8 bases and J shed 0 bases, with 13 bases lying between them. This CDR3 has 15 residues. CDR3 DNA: TGTGCCAGCGTTGAAGCTGGTTCGAACACCGGGGAGCTGTTTTTT. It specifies CASVEAGSNTGELFF. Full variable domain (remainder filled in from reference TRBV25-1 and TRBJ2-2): EADIYQTPRYLVIGTGKKITLECSQTMGHDKMYWYQQDPGMELHLIHYSYGVNSTEKGDLSSESTVSRIRTEHFPLTLESARPSHTSQYLCASVEAGSNTGELFFGEGSRLTVL.

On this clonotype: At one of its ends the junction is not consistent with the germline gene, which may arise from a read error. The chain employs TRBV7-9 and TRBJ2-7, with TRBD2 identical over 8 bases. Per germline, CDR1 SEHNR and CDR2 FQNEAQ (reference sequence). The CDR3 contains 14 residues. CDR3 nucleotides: TGTGCCAGCAGTTTAGCGGTAGCGGGGCTCGAGCAGTACTTC. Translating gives CASSLAVAGLEQYF.

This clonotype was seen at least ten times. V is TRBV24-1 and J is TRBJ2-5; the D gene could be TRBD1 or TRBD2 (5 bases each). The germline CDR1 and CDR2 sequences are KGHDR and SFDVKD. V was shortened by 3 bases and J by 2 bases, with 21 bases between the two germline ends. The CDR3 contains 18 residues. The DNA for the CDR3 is TGTGCCACCAGTGATGCTAGAGCGACGGTGGGGGAGCAAGAGACCCAGTACTTC. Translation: CATSDARATVGEQETQYF.

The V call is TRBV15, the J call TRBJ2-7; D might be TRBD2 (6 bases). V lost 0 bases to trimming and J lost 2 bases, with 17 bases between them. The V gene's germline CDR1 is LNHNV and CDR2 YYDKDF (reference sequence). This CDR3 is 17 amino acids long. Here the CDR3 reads CATSRDRRAGLAYEQYF. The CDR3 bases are TGTGCCACCAGCAGAGATAGGAGGGCAGGCCTAGCCTACGAGCAGTACTTC. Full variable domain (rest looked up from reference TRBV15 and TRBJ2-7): DAMVIQNPRYQVTQFGKPVTLSCSQTLNHNVMYWYQQKSSQAPKLLFHYYDKDFNNEADTPDNFQSRRPNTSFCFLDIRSPGLGDTAMYLCATSRDRRAGLAYEQYFGPGTRLTVT.

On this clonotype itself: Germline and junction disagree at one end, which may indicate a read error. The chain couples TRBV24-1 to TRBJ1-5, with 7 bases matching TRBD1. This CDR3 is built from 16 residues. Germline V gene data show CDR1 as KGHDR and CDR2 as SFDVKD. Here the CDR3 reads CASSPRQGVRSQPQHF. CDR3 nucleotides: TGTGCCAGCAGTCCGCGACAGGGAGTTCGGTCTCAGCCCCAGCATTTT.

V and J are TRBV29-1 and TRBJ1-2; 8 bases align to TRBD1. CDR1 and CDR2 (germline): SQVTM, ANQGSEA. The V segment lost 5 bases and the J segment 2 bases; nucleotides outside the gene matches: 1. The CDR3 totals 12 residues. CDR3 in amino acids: CSVRTGNYGYTF. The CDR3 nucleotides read TGCAGCGTTCGGACAGGGAACTATGGCTACACCTTC.

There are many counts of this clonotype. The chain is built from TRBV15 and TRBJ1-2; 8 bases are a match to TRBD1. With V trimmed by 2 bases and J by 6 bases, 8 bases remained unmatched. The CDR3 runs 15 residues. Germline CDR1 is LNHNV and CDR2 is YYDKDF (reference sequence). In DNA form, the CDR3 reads TGTGCCACCAGCAGAACCCCGACAGGGGAACATGGCTACACCTTC. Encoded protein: CATSRTPTGEHGYTF. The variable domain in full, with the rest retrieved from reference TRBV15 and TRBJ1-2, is DAMVIQNPRYQVTQFGKPVTLSCSQTLNHNVMYWYQQKSSQAPKLLFHYYDKDFNNEADTPDNFQSRRPNTSFCFLDIRSPGLGDTAMYLCATSRTPTGEHGYTFGSGTRLTVV.